Each of the 22 T cell receptor beta chains below was sequenced from the same sample in a study of cytomegalovirus exposure and HLA in healthy donors. Researchers ran the PCR with 60 Vbeta and 13 Jbeta primers. Data came from immunoSEQ multiplex PCR; TCRdb stores just in-frame clones and leaves some out. The sample comprises 100,000 to 120,000 clones, roughly 79% of which are singletons, and roughly 1.2% rests with the top ten. Material for sequencing was PBMCs. These TCRs come from a man aged 40-55 years in good health and CMV-seronegative.

The J gene is TRBJ2-7, the V gene TRBV19; tentatively, D is TRBD1 (7 bases). Germline-derived CDR1 and CDR2 are LNHDA and SQIVND (reference sequence). The V end lost 1 base, the J end lost 7 bases, and 17 bases lay between the germline ends. CDR3 length equals 15 residues. CDR3 sequence (DNA): TGTGCCAGTAGTATAGTGGAGGGGGCCTCCTGGGAGCAGTACTTC. It encodes CASSIVEGASWEQYF.

The V call is TRBV5-1, the J call TRBJ2-1; 12 bases match TRBD1. The length of the CDR3 is 18 residues. Unmatched junction bases numbered 11, after V lost 0 bases and J lost 7 bases. Germline V gene lookup returns CDR1 SGHRS and CDR2 YFSETQ. CDR3: CASSLEGQGAVGGNEQFF. DNA of the CDR3: TGCGCCAGCAGCTTGGAGGGACAGGGGGCTGTCGGGGGAAATGAGCAGTTCTTC. Filled out from reference TRBV5-1 and TRBJ2-1, the complete variable domain reads KAGVTQTPRYLIKTRGQQVTLSCSPISGHRSVSWYQQTPGQGLQFLFEYFSETQRNKGNFPGRFSGRQFSNSRSEMNVSTLELGDSALYLCASSLEGQGAVGGNEQFFGPGTRLTVL.

J is TRBJ2-7 and V is TRBV23-1, with a weak D call TRBD1 (7 bases). TRBV23-1 has ORF status, its function being uncertain. Between the trimmed V and J ends, which lost 11 bases and 4 bases, there was a span of 12 bases. The CDR3 runs 11 residues. The chain's CDR3 is CAVRGAYEQYF. CDR3 in DNA: TGCGCCGTCAGGGGGGCTTACGAGCAGTACTTC.

V and J are TRBV21-1 and TRBJ2-3; TRBD2 is the table's D call and was not checked against the DNA. TRBV21-1 is deemed a pseudogene. The CDR3 covers 20 residues. CDR3 nucleotides: TGTGCCAGCAGCACTCCAGGACAGGACGGGAGCGGGAGGAGGACAGATACGCAGTATTTT. It yields the protein CASSTPGQDGSGRRTDTQYF.

The CDR3 spells CASSLVGGTRETQYF. The CDR3 coding sequence is TGTGCCAGCAGCTTAGTGGGAGGGACCCGAGAGACCCAGTACTTC. The chain joins TRBV7-9 to TRBJ2-5, with 7 positions matching TRBD2. The V gene's germline CDR1 is SEHNR and CDR2 FQNEAQ (reference sequence). Germline trimming cut 1 base from V and 4 bases from J; bases unmatched to any gene: 6. The CDR3 covers 15 residues.

The rearrangement links TRBV6-5 to TRBJ1-1, with 8 nucleotides matching TRBD1. The germline V gene has CDR1 MNHEY and CDR2 SVGAGI. This CDR3 region has 12 residues. Trimming took 4 bases from V and 10 from J; bases not matched to a gene: 5. The CDR3 DNA reads as TGTGCCAGCAGTTCAGGACAGGGCGGAGCTTTCTTT. As protein: CASSSGQGGAFF.

The rearrangement joins TRBV19 to TRBJ1-1; weak D call: TRBD1 (5 bases). CDR1 and CDR2 from the germline V gene are LNHDA and SQIVND (reference sequence). The CDR3 extends over 13 amino acids. V gave up 10 bases and J gave up 0 bases, with 12 bases separating them. CDR3 in amino acids: CATSPGMNTEAFF. CDR3 in DNA: TGTGCCACCTCGCCAGGGATGAACACTGAAGCTTTCTTT.

V usage is TRBV6-6 and J usage is TRBJ2-7; D remains unclear. Germline V CDR1 and CDR2: MNHNY, SVGAGI (reference sequence). Trimming removed 7 bases from V and 0 bases from J, with 7 bases in between. The CDR3 loop spans 12 amino acids. The CDR3 loop is CASTEPSYEQYF. The CDR3 bases are TGTGCCAGCACGGAGCCCTCCTACGAGCAGTACTTC.

For this clone: At one end the junction does not follow the germline gene, possibly because of a read error. The V gene is TRBV7-2, the J gene TRBJ2-1, with TRBD2 matching 9 bases. The CDR3 has 14 residues. Germline lookup yields CDR1 SGHTA and CDR2 FQGNSA. In nucleotides, the CDR3 is TGTGCCAGCAGCTTAACAGGGACTAGCTGGGGTAGGGTCTTC. Its protein is CASSLTGTSWGRVF.

The chain combines TRBV5-4 with TRBJ1-2, with TRBD1 matching 8 bases. V lost 0 bases and J lost 8; bases outside the gene matches: 6. CDR1 and CDR2 (germline): SGHNT, YYREEE (reference sequence). CDR3 length: 14 residues. Written as DNA, the CDR3 is TGTGCCAGCAGCTTGGGGGACAGGTCAGAAGGCTACACCTTC. This gives the protein CASSLGDRSEGYTF.

A few counts support this clone. This sequence joins TRBV19 and TRBJ1-1; possible D gene TRBD1, 5 bases. Germline V lookup: CDR1 LNHDA, CDR2 SQIVND (reference sequence). The length of the CDR3 is 15 residues. Trimming stripped 5 bases from V and 3 bases from J, with 16 bases between. CDR3 protein: CASSRDRTTYTEAFF. The CDR3 bases are TGTGCCAGTAGTCGAGACAGAACTACTTACACTGAAGCTTTCTTT.

This clone was seen a single time. The V and J genes are TRBV19 and TRBJ2-3, with 11 nucleotides matching TRBD2. This CDR3 is 15 amino acids long. With V trimmed by 1 base and J by 4 bases, 1 base remained unmatched. Germline assignment: CDR1 LNHDA and CDR2 SQIVND (reference sequence). This CDR3 is CASSIGSGRADTQYF. The CDR3 DNA reads as TGTGCCAGTAGTATAGGTAGCGGGAGGGCAGATACGCAGTATTTT.

J is TRBJ2-7 and V is TRBV7-6; perhaps TRBD1 as D (5 bases). V dropped 4 bases and J dropped 2 bases, with 12 bases sitting between them. CDR1 is SGHVS and CDR2 is FNYEAQ in the germline V gene. The CDR3 totals 14 residues. Here the CDR3 DNA reads TGTGCCAGCAGCTCGGCAGACAGTACCTACGAGCAGTACTTC. It yields the protein CASSSADSTYEQYF.

The chain has TRBV19 and TRBJ2-3, with TRBD2 matching over 10 bases. This CDR3 is built from 15 residues. With V trimmed by 3 bases and J by 4 bases, 4 bases remained unmatched. Germline-derived CDR1 and CDR2 are LNHDA and SQIVND (reference sequence). The CDR3 spells CASSMVAGGPDTQYF. CDR3 DNA: TGTGCCAGTAGTATGGTAGCGGGGGGTCCAGATACGCAGTATTTT.

The chain carries TRBV19 and TRBJ1-3; TRBD1 matches at 8 bases. Germline V lookup: CDR1 LNHDA, CDR2 SQIVND (reference sequence). The CDR3 runs to 15 residues. V gave up 7 bases and J gave up 4 bases; unmatched junction bases: 9. For the CDR3, the DNA is TGTGCCAGTACCCCCGGACAGGGCCACGGAAACACCATATATTTT. This gives the protein CASTPGQGHGNTIYF.

This clone has more than one count but fewer than ten. V is TRBV4-1 and J is TRBJ2-1; 8 bases are shared with TRBD1. The CDR3 is made up of 16 amino acids. Germline V gene data show CDR1 as MGHRA and CDR2 as YSYEKL. Trimming at V came to 4 bases and at J to 6 bases, leaving 11 bases not matched to a gene. The CDR3 bases are TGCGCCAGCAGCCCCCTCGGACAGGGTGGGTCCAATGAGCAGTTCTTC. Protein product: CASSPLGQGGSNEQFF.

The chain joins TRBV27 to TRBJ2-7; 9 bases align to TRBD2. The CDR3 extends over 14 amino acids. The V segment lost 6 bases and the J segment 0 bases; nucleotides outside the gene matches: 3. Germline CDR1 is MNHEY and CDR2 is SMNVEV (reference sequence). The CDR3 sequence is CASSHSGSSYEQYF. In DNA form, the CDR3 reads TGTGCCAGCAGCCATAGCGGGAGCTCCTACGAGCAGTACTTC.

V and J are TRBV20-1 and TRBJ1-2; D may be TRBD1 (5 bases). CDR1 is DFQATT, CDR2 SNEGSKA, per germline (reference sequence). The CDR3 contains 11 residues. Trimming removed 6 bases from V and 4 bases from J, with 9 bases in between. The CDR3 spells CSATDSYGYTF. DNA of the CDR3: TGCAGTGCCACAGACAGCTATGGCTACACCTTC.

This clone occurred a few times. The V and J genes are TRBV28 and TRBJ2-7; possible D gene TRBD1, 6 bases. V shed 3 bases and J shed 3 bases, with 9 bases lying between them. This CDR3 has 13 residues. From germline, CDR1 is MDHEN and CDR2 SYDVKM. The CDR3 sequence is CASSFQGSYEQYF. CDR3 sequence (DNA): TGTGCCAGCAGTTTCCAGGGGAGCTACGAGCAGTACTTC.

J is TRBJ1-2 and V is TRBV7-2; 8 nucleotides line up with TRBD1. Germline V lookup: CDR1 SGHTA, CDR2 FQGNSA. The length of the CDR3 is 13 residues. V was clipped by 5 bases and J by 8 bases; unmatched bases: 7. CDR3 sequence (DNA): TGTGCCAGCAGCGAACCAGGGGGCGGGGGCTACACCTTC. This sequence encodes CASSEPGGGGYTF.

This chain joins TRBV27 and TRBJ1-1; 8 nucleotides agree with TRBD1. The ends lost 2 bases at V and 3 bases at J; junction bases unmatched: 5. CDR1 is MNHEY and CDR2 is SMNVEV in the germline V gene (reference sequence). The CDR3 sequence is 15 residues long. CDR3 nucleotides: TGTGCCAGCAGTTTAATCGGGACAGGATACACTGAAGCTTTCTTT. Its protein product is CASSLIGTGYTEAFF.

The chain uses TRBV28 and TRBJ1-4, with unresolved D. The germline CDR1 and CDR2 sequences are MDHEN and SYDVKM. Between the trimmed V and J ends, which lost 3 bases and 6 bases, there was a span of 11 bases. The CDR3 has 14 amino acids. For the CDR3, the DNA is TGTGCCAGCAGTTTGCGTAGCCGAGATGAAAAACTGTTTTTT. This encodes CASSLRSRDEKLFF.